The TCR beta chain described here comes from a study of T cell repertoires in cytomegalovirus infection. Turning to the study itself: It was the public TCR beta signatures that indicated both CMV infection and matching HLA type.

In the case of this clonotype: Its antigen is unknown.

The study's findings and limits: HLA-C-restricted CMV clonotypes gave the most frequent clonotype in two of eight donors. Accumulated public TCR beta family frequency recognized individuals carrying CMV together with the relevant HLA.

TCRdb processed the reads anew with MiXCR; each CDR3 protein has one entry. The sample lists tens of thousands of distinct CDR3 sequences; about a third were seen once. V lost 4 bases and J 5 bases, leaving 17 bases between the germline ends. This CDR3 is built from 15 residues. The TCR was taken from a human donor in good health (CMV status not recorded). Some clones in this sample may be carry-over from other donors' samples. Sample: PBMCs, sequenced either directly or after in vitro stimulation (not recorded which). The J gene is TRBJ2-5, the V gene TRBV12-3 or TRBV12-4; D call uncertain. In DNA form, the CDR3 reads TGTGCCAGCAGTTCTGACGGACCGCTCAGGGAGACCCAGTACTTC. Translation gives CASSSDGPLRETQYF.